The present T cell receptor beta chain was sequenced within a study of glioma-infiltrating T cells. Using RNA template, CDR3s of TCR alpha and beta were amplified with iRepertoire arm-PCR. TCRdb processed the multiplex PCR reads anew with MiXCR; each CDR3 protein has one entry. The repertoire includes 100,000 to 150,000 distinct CDR3 sequences, more than 20% of them detected once, and about 16% sits in the top ten. The germline V and J ends were trimmed by 8 bases and 1 base, with 8 bases remaining between them. This CDR3 has 12 amino acids. Looked up from germline, CDR1 is LNHDA and CDR2 is SQIVND (reference sequence).

The V gene is TRBV19, the J gene TRBJ1-1, with D perhaps matching TRBD1 (5 bases). The receptor was isolated from a human donor with low-grade glioma or glioblastoma, undergoing nonglioma brain surgery, or in good health (not recorded which). The sample was glioma tissue, nonneoplastic brain tissue, or PBMCs (not recorded which). The CDR3 loop is CASGRANTEAFF. For the CDR3, the DNA is TGTGCCAGTGGCAGGGCGAACACTGAAGCTTTCTTT.